Below, one TCR beta chain is given with its context. The length of the CDR3 is 16 residues. V lost 0 bases and J lost 1; bases outside the gene matches: 1. CDR1 is MGHRA and CDR2 is YSYEKL in the germline V gene. Clones were sequenced by immunoSEQ multiplex PCR, and TCRdb holds only the in-frame ones, with some missing. The sample lists about 45,000 clones; roughly 88% were seen once. The data were obtained in a study of T cell changes during pregnancy in multiple sclerosis. The source of this sequence is a female donor with multiple sclerosis, enrolled in a pregnancy study. This chain uses TRBV4-1 with TRBJ2-2; 8 bases line up with TRBD2. The sample was PBMCs (not recorded whether the cells were cultured). The CDR3 reads CASSQESGRNTGELFF. CDR3 bases: TGCGCCAGCAGCCAAGAAAGCGGGAGGAACACCGGGGAGCTGTTTTTT.